This is a list of T cell receptor beta chains from one sample in a study of OX40 agonist ivuxolimab in advanced cancers. Assay: immunoSEQ multiplex PCR; the TCRdb copy retains only in-frame clones and omits some. The repertoire holds 35,000 to 55,000 clones, with roughly 82% as singletons. The input for sequencing was CD4+ or CD8+ T cells sorted from blood, taken in a trial of the OX40 agonist ivuxolimab. The receptors were sampled from an adult with an advanced solid tumor such as melanoma, head and neck, liver or kidney cancer. CDR3s include the opening cysteine and the closing phenylalanine or tryptophan. The D gene is left open where the match is weak. Only part of the rows carry a size: once, few, many, or a class if the clone is expanded.

J: TRBJ2-7
V: TRBV28
size: NA
D: TRBD1
CDR3: CASAPPGTGTYEQYF
DNA: TGTGCCAGCGCCCCCCCGGGGACAGGCACCTACGAGCAGTACTTC

J: TRBJ2-4
V: TRBV18
size: NA
D: NA
CDR3: CASSPDLPAKNIQYF
DNA: TGTGCCAGCTCACCAGATTTACCAGCCAAAAACATTCAGTACTTC

J: TRBJ1-4
V: TRBV18
size: once
D: NA
CDR3: CASSRTPVNEKLFF
DNA: TGTGCCAGCTCGCGGACACCCGTTAATGAAAAACTGTTTTTT

J: TRBJ2-2
V: TRBV19
size: NA
D: NA
CDR3: CASSNRAGNTGELFF
DNA: TGTGCCAGTAGTAATCGGGCAGGGAACACCGGGGAGCTGTTTTTT

J: TRBJ2-3
V: TRBV7-2
size: NA
D: TRBD2
CDR3: CASSLGSGGYVGDTQYF
DNA: TGTGCCAGCAGCTTAGGTAGCGGGGGGTATGTAGGAGATACGCAGTATTTT

J: TRBJ2-7
V: TRBV10-2
size: once
D: NA
CDR3: CASSPDSYEQYF
DNA: TGCGCCAGCAGTCCGGACAGCTACGAGCAGTACTTC

J: TRBJ2-1
V: TRBV30
size: NA
D: NA
CDR3: CAWTGVSSYNEQFF
DNA: TGTGCCTGGACAGGGGTGAGCTCCTACAATGAGCAGTTCTTC

J: TRBJ1-5
V: TRBV27
size: medium-sized
D: NA
CDR3: CASGARPQHF
DNA: TGTGCCAGCGGAGCGCGGCCCCAGCATTTT

J: TRBJ2-1
V: TRBV7-9
size: NA
D: TRBD2
CDR3: CASSPLAGGPNEQFF
DNA: TGTGCCAGCAGCCCCCTAGCGGGAGGGCCCAATGAGCAGTTCTTC

J: TRBJ2-1
V: TRBV2
size: NA
D: NA
CDR3: CASSEAGVRGNEQFF
DNA: TGTGCCAGCAGTGAAGCAGGGGTACGAGGCAATGAGCAGTTCTTC

J: TRBJ2-7
V: TRBV28
size: NA
D: NA
CDR3: CASSLRNEQYF
DNA: TGTGCCAGCAGTTTAAGGAACGAGCAGTACTTC

J: TRBJ2-1
V: TRBV6-6
size: NA
D: TRBD1
CDR3: CASTLGTGVSGEQFF
DNA: TGTGCCAGCACTCTCGGGACAGGGGTTTCAGGGGAGCAGTTCTTC

J: TRBJ2-7
V: TRBV29-1
size: NA
D: TRBD2
CDR3: CSVGGSRYEQYF
DNA: TGCAGCGTTGGCGGGAGTCGATACGAGCAGTACTTC

J: TRBJ1-5
V: TRBV6-6
size: NA
D: NA
CDR3: CASKIDGLQPQHF
DNA: TGTGCCAGCAAAATCGATGGATTACAGCCCCAGCATTTT

J: TRBJ1-2
V: TRBV7-8
size: medium-sized
D: NA
CDR3: CASSQRAAYNYGYTF
DNA: TGTGCCAGCAGCCAACGGGCAGCATATAACTATGGCTACACCTTC

J: TRBJ1-4
V: TRBV19
size: NA
D: NA
CDR3: CASSLTAVFNEKLFF
DNA: TGTGCCAGTAGCCTCACAGCCGTTTTTAATGAAAAACTGTTTTTT

J: TRBJ1-3
V: TRBV30
size: once
D: NA
CDR3: CAWRKDRISGNTIYF
DNA: TGTGCCTGGAGGAAGGACAGAATCTCTGGAAACACCATATATTTT

J: TRBJ2-2
V: TRBV7-3
size: NA
D: NA
CDR3: CASSPVLGPGELFF
DNA: TGTGCCAGCAGCCCCGTATTGGGGCCCGGGGAGCTGTTTTTT

J: TRBJ1-2
V: TRBV29-1
size: NA
D: NA
CDR3: CSVEHPAWGYTF
DNA: TGCAGCGTTGAACACCCGGCGTGGGGCTACACCTTC

J: TRBJ2-1
V: TRBV28
size: NA
D: NA
CDR3: CASSWGPPHNEQFF
DNA: TGTGCCAGCAGTTGGGGCCCCCCACACAATGAGCAGTTCTTC

J: TRBJ1-1
V: TRBV25-1
size: NA
D: TRBD1
CDR3: CASSDRTQGVEAFF
DNA: TGTGCCAGCAGTGATAGGACACAGGGGGTTGAAGCTTTCTTT

J: TRBJ2-1
V: TRBV28
size: NA
D: TRBD1
CDR3: CASSLTGVMVNEQFF
DNA: TGTGCCAGCAGCCTGACAGGGGTGATGGTCAATGAGCAGTTCTTC

J: TRBJ1-1
V: TRBV7-2
size: NA
D: NA
CDR3: CASSLARGQEAFF
DNA: TGTGCCAGCAGCTTAGCACGTGGACAAGAAGCTTTCTTT

J: TRBJ1-2
V: TRBV19
size: NA
D: TRBD1
CDR3: CASLHQLGQGASGYTF
DNA: TGTGCCAGTCTACATCAACTCGGACAGGGGGCTAGTGGCTACACCTTC

J: TRBJ2-1
V: TRBV28
size: NA
D: TRBD1
CDR3: CASIPNLLGQGENEQFF
DNA: TGTGCCAGCATCCCGAACCTCCTGGGACAGGGAGAGAATGAGCAGTTCTTC

J: TRBJ2-7
V: TRBV28
size: NA
D: NA
CDR3: CASTPLGFLSSYEQYF
DNA: TGTGCCAGCACCCCCCTTGGGTTTCTTAGCTCCTACGAGCAGTACTTC

J: TRBJ2-5
V: TRBV5-8
size: NA
D: TRBD1
CDR3: CASSLGTGTEETQYF
DNA: TGTGCCAGCAGCTTGGGGACAGGGACCGAAGAGACCCAGTACTTC

J: TRBJ2-7
V: TRBV7-3
size: NA
D: NA
CDR3: CASSQKISEQYF
DNA: TGTGCCAGCAGCCAAAAAATCTCCGAGCAGTACTTC

J: TRBJ2-7
V: TRBV5-1
size: NA
D: TRBD2
CDR3: CASSGSSGVMEQYF
DNA: TGCGCCAGCAGCGGCTCTAGCGGGGTGATGGAGCAGTACTTC

J: TRBJ2-7
V: TRBV9
size: NA
D: NA
CDR3: CATIPGQERGGYEQYF
DNA: TGTGCCACCATACCGGGACAAGAAAGAGGGGGCTACGAGCAGTACTTC

J: TRBJ2-3
V: TRBV7-3
size: few
D: NA
CDR3: CASSPSHGTQYF
DNA: TGTGCCAGCAGCCCGTCCCACGGTACGCAGTATTTT

J: TRBJ2-5
V: TRBV5-3
size: few
D: NA
CDR3: CARSLEVERETQYF
DNA: TGTGCCAGAAGCTTGGAGGTGGAGCGAGAGACCCAGTACTTC

J: TRBJ2-3
V: TRBV10-3
size: NA
D: NA
CDR3: CATTNPPDTQYF
DNA: TGTGCCACCACTAACCCACCAGATACGCAGTATTTT

J: TRBJ2-2
V: TRBV6-6
size: NA
D: NA
CDR3: CASSGQEGRPGELFF
DNA: TGTGCCAGCAGCGGACAGGAGGGGCGGCCCGGGGAGCTGTTTTTT

J: TRBJ2-7
V: TRBV5-4
size: NA
D: TRBD1
CDR3: CASSRDRDKLEQYF
DNA: TGTGCCAGCAGTCGGGACAGGGATAAATTAGAGCAGTACTTC